This TCR beta chain came from a study of T cells in Graves' hyperthyroidism and ophthalmopathy. Unmatched junction bases numbered 10, after V lost 6 bases and J lost 5 bases. The CDR3 totals 15 residues. Amplification of TCR beta CDR3 regions used RNA as the template. An initial round of RT-PCR targeting the TCR CDR3 relied on the HTBI primer set. TCRdb redid the calling of the multiplex PCR reads with MiXCR, one entry per CDR3 protein. The sample holds around 620,000 distinct CDR3 sequences, around 14% seen once. This clonotype came up many times. The sequence was obtained from a woman aged 18-29 years with Graves' ophthalmopathy. This sequence joins TRBV12-3 or TRBV12-4 and TRBJ2-5; 9 bases map to TRBD1. Sequencing used blood. The CDR3 loop is CASSPSSGTGETQYF. Written as DNA, the CDR3 is TGTGCCAGCAGCCCAAGTTCCGGGACAGGGGAGACCCAGTACTTC.